This passage covers 22 T cell receptor beta chains from one sample sequenced in a study of T cell repertoires in cytomegalovirus infection. TCRdb analysed the reads with MiXCR anew, one entry per CDR3 protein. The table includes hundreds of thousands of distinct CDR3 sequences, 30% to 35% detected once. The antigens for these receptors are not known. Sequencing was performed on cultured PBMCs, taken from culture after CMV antigen stimulation. These receptors originate from a human donor in good health (CMV status not recorded). Some clones in this sample may be carry-over from other donors' samples.

The chain has TRBV23-1 and TRBJ2-7; TRBD2 agrees at 9 bases. TRBV23-1 is an open reading frame whose function is uncertain. The junction had 7 bases not matched to a gene; V was cut back by 10 bases and J by 0 bases. The CDR3 sequence is 14 residues long. DNA of the CDR3: TGCGCCAAGGGGACTAGCTCGAGCTCCTACGAGCAGTACGTC. Protein sequence: CAKGTSSSSYEQYV.

The rearrangement links TRBV20-1 to TRBJ1-1; TRBD1 matches 7 bases. Germline V gene sequence: CDR1 DFQATT, CDR2 SNEGSKA (reference sequence). V shed 3 bases and J 3 bases; nucleotides not matched to a gene: 7. The CDR3 length is 14 residues. This CDR3 is CSARSTQGDTEAFF. CDR3 DNA: TGCAGTGCTAGGTCGACCCAGGGGGACACTGAAGCTTTCTTT.

This chain links TRBV7-8 with TRBJ1-5; 9 bases map to TRBD1. Germline V gene lookup returns CDR1 SGHVS and CDR2 FQNEAQ. This CDR3 comprises 16 residues. The V segment lost 5 bases and the J segment 5 bases; nucleotides outside the gene matches: 10. This CDR3 reads CASSTGQGWSYQPQHF. The DNA of the CDR3 is TGTGCCAGCAGCACGGGACAGGGTTGGTCTTATCAGCCCCAGCATTTT.

This clonotype was detected a few times. The chain is built from TRBV11-2 and TRBJ2-3, with D possibly TRBD2 on 5 matching bases. V shed 1 base and J shed 6 bases, with 23 bases lying between them. The V gene's germline CDR1 is SGHAT and CDR2 FQNNGV. This CDR3 region has 18 residues. CDR3 amino acids: CASSLGTNTAILADTQYF. CDR3 DNA: TGTGCCAGCAGCTTAGGAACTAATACGGCTATCTTAGCGGATACGCAGTATTTT.

This chain uses TRBV12-3 or TRBV12-4 with TRBJ2-1; 9 nucleotides agree with TRBD2. CDR3 size: 16 residues. V dropped 4 bases and J dropped 7; count of bases not matched to a gene: 11. The CDR3 bases are TGTGCCAGCAGTTCGCGGACTAGCGCCCGGGGGAATGAGCAGTTCTTC. Encoded protein: CASSSRTSARGNEQFF.

In its sample, this clonotype was seen many times. This sequence joins TRBV7-2 and TRBJ1-3; 10 nucleotides align to TRBD1. V lost 4 bases to trimming and J lost 4 bases; unmatched junction nucleotides: 7. The CDR3 contains 16 residues. Germline values: CDR1 SGHTA, CDR2 FQGNSA. The DNA for the CDR3 is TGTGCCAGCAGCTCTCCGGGACAGGGGTTAGGAAACACCATATATTTT. Amino acids: CASSSPGQGLGNTIYF.

This clonotype was seen a handful of times. The chain links TRBV7-9 to TRBJ1-1, with 8 bases matching TRBD1. Germline V gene data show CDR1 as SEHNR and CDR2 as FQNEAQ (reference sequence). V was clipped by 3 bases and J by 1 base; unmatched bases: 4. The CDR3 totals 15 residues. The CDR3 here is CASSFPDRGNTEAFF. CDR3 DNA: TGTGCCAGCAGCTTTCCCGACAGGGGGAACACTGAAGCTTTCTTT.

The V gene is TRBV7-4, the J gene TRBJ2-1; TRBD2 agrees at 14 bases. J gave up 4 bases and V 5 bases, and 10 bases lay outside the gene matches. Germline V gene data show CDR1 as SGHVT and CDR2 as SQSDAQ. The CDR3 is 18 residues long. For the CDR3, the DNA is TGTGCCAGCAGCCTTGGACTAGCGGGAGGCCCCTTTTACAATGAGCAGTTCTTC. Its translation: CASSLGLAGGPFYNEQFF.

V and J are TRBV24-1 and TRBJ2-3, with 11 bases fitting TRBD2. The germline CDR1 and CDR2 sequences are KGHDR and SFDVKD. V lost 7 bases and J lost 6; bases outside the gene matches: 8. The CDR3 contains 15 residues. The CDR3 DNA is TGTGCCACCAGCCGTAGCGGGAGGGCCGTGGATACGCAGTATTTT. This sequence encodes CATSRSGRAVDTQYF.

The sample holds many counts of this clonotype. The chain joins TRBV7-9 to TRBJ2-3; no clear D gene. Germline CDR1 SEHNR, CDR2 FQNEAQ (reference sequence). The V and J ends lost 6 bases and 0 bases respectively, with 7 bases between them. This CDR3 has 13 residues. The CDR3 is CASRVKSTDTQYF. CDR3 in DNA: TGTGCCAGCAGAGTAAAGAGCACAGATACGCAGTATTTT.

This chain connects TRBV20-1 to TRBJ2-1; tentative D call: TRBD2 (5 bases). The CDR3 sequence is 12 residues long. Germline V lookup: CDR1 DFQATT, CDR2 SNEGSKA (reference sequence). V shed 3 bases and J shed 6 bases, with 9 bases lying between them. CDR3 region: CSASSSGNEQFF. The CDR3 DNA reads TGCAGTGCTAGCTCCAGCGGCAATGAGCAGTTCTTC.

The J gene is TRBJ2-5, the V gene TRBV7-4; 7 bases fit TRBD2. This CDR3 is built from 13 residues. CDR1 is SGHVT, CDR2 SQSDAQ, per germline. V was pared by 5 bases and J by 5 bases, with 5 bases of the junction left unmatched. CDR3 sequence reads: CASSQAGTETQYF. The CDR3 DNA is TGTGCCAGCAGCCAAGCGGGAACGGAGACCCAGTACTTC.

V is TRBV2 and J is TRBJ1-1; 8 bases fit TRBD1. Per germline, CDR1 SNHLY and CDR2 FYNNEI. Unmatched junction bases numbered 7, after V lost 6 bases and J lost 1 base. The CDR3 extends over 15 amino acids. The CDR3 loop is CASSADRAWNTEAFF. The CDR3 bases are TGTGCCAGCAGCGCGGACAGGGCGTGGAACACTGAAGCTTTCTTT.

The chain is built from TRBV7-2 and TRBJ2-7; 8 nucleotides agree with TRBD2. The CDR3 loop spans 15 amino acids. Trimming removed 0 bases from V and 4 bases from J; junction bases left unmatched: 5. CDR1 is SGHTA and CDR2 is FQGNSA in the germline V gene. The chain's CDR3 is CASSLASGSGYEQYF. Here the CDR3 DNA reads TGTGCCAGCAGCTTAGCCAGCGGGAGTGGGTACGAGCAGTACTTC.

This clonotype was recorded at least ten times. This sequence joins TRBV7-8 and TRBJ1-1, with a possible D match to TRBD1 (6 bases). V was clipped by 3 bases and J by 1 base, with 9 bases between them. The CDR3 length is 14 residues. CDR1 and CDR2 (germline): SGHVS, FQNEAQ. As DNA, the CDR3 is TGTGCCAGCAGCTTCGAGACAGGGAACACTGAAGCTTTCTTT. It yields the protein CASSFETGNTEAFF.

The rearrangement uses TRBV7-2 and TRBJ2-7; either TRBD1 or TRBD2 may fit D (5 bases each). This CDR3 is 13 amino acids long. V shed 6 bases and J shed 5 bases, with 14 bases lying between them. Germline CDR1 SGHTA, CDR2 FQGNSA. The CDR3 coding sequence is TGTGCCAGCAGTCGTCGGGGCGTCCACGAGCAGTACTTC. It codes for CASSRRGVHEQYF.

The chain joins TRBV5-6 to TRBJ2-7; D perhaps matches TRBD1 (6 bases). The CDR3 consists of 14 residues. Per the germline V gene, CDR1 is SGHDT and CDR2 is YYEEEE. V was cut by 3 bases and J by 1 base, with 11 bases left in between. The CDR3 bases are TGTGCCAGCAGCTCCTGGACAGTGTCCTACGAGCAGTACTTC. Translated: CASSSWTVSYEQYF.

The chain combines TRBV7-2 with TRBJ2-2; D uncertain. The CDR3 runs to 12 residues. CDR1 SGHTA and CDR2 FQGNSA come from the germline V gene. Trimming took off 2 bases at V and 7 bases at J, with 5 bases between the two ends. DNA of the CDR3: TGTGCCAGCAGCTTAAGGCACGGGGAGCTGTTTTTT. This translates into CASSLRHGELFF.

The chain is built from TRBV6-6 and TRBJ2-7; 7 positions match TRBD1. The CDR3 totals 14 residues. V trimming: 3 bases; J trimming: 1 base; junction bases outside the gene matches: 3. Germline V CDR1 and CDR2: MNHNY, SVGAGI (reference sequence). Here the CDR3 reads CASSYNRGSYEQYF. CDR3 nucleotide sequence: TGTGCCAGCAGTTATAACAGGGGATCCTACGAGCAGTACTTC.

This sequence joins TRBV5-6 and TRBJ2-2; D gene ambiguous. Trimming cost V 1 base and J 5 bases, with 6 bases left between them. From germline, CDR1 is SGHDT and CDR2 YYEEEE. The CDR3 has 13 amino acids. As DNA, the CDR3 is TGTGCCAGCAGCTTGTTCGGTACCGGGGAGCTGTTTTTT. Translating it yields CASSLFGTGELFF.

This chain joins TRBV2 and TRBJ1-3, with D maybe TRBD1 (5 bases). Germline V gene lookup returns CDR1 SNHLY and CDR2 FYNNEI. Trimming removed 7 bases at V and 0 bases at J, with 16 bases between. The CDR3 length is 16 residues. CDR3 nucleotide sequence: TGTGCCAGCAAAGCAGGGTCGCCTGTCTCTGGAAACACCATATATTTT. Its translation: CASKAGSPVSGNTIYF. The full variable domain, with the rest looked up from reference TRBV2 and TRBJ1-3, is EPEVTQTPSHQVTQMGQEVILRCVPISNHLYFYWYRQILGQKVEFLVSFYNNEISEKSEIFDDQFSVERPDGSNFTLKIRSTKLEDSAMYFCASKAGSPVSGNTIYFGEGSWLTVV.

The rearrangement uses TRBV18 and TRBJ2-1; the D is unclear. The germline V and J ends were trimmed by 3 bases and 0 bases, with 12 bases remaining between them. The CDR3 covers 16 residues. Germline V gene data show CDR1 as KGHSH and CDR2 as LQKENI. The CDR3 sequence: CASSPSGGNSYNEQFF. Written as DNA, the CDR3 is TGTGCCAGCTCACCTTCCGGTGGAAACTCCTACAATGAGCAGTTCTTC. The variable domain in full, with the rest retrieved from reference TRBV18 and TRBJ2-1, is NAGVMQNPRHLVRRRGQEARLRCSPMKGHSHVYWYRQLPEEGLKFMVYLQKENIIDESGMPKERFSAEFPKEGPSILRIQQVVRGDSAAYFCASSPSGGNSYNEQFFGPGTRLTVL.